This passage covers 24 T cell receptor beta chains from one sample sequenced in a study of blood T cell repertoires in COVID-19. Some clones are missing from TCRdb's copy, which holds only in-frame ones; the method was immunoSEQ multiplex PCR. This sample has 200,000 to 250,000 clones, with roughly nine tenths found just once. The sequenced material came from peripheral blood. Receptors originate from a woman aged 18-35 years who had recovered from COVID-19.

The chain couples TRBV19 to TRBJ2-2, with TRBD1 identical over 8 bases. CDR3 length equals 15 residues. The germline gives CDR1 LNHDA, CDR2 SQIVND (reference sequence). Losses at the gene ends were 3 bases for V and 5 bases for J; bases not matched to a gene: 5. The CDR3 DNA is TGTGCCAGTAGTATGGCAGGGGGCCTTACCGGGGAGCTGTTTTTT. The encoded protein is CASSMAGGLTGELFF.

This chain's CDR3 is CSAGTGLYNEQFF. DNA of the CDR3: TGCAGCGCCGGGACAGGGCTCTACAATGAGCAGTTCTTC. The chain employs TRBV29-1 and TRBJ2-1; 9 nucleotides align to TRBD1. The CDR3 is 13 residues long. The V gene's germline CDR1 is SQVTM and CDR2 ANQGSEA. V trimming: 7 bases; J trimming: 3 bases; junction bases outside the gene matches: 4.

A single count supports this clone. The chain joins TRBV4-3 to TRBJ2-7; TRBD1 matches 10 bases. CDR3 length: 15 amino acids. Germline V gene data show CDR1 as LGHNA and CDR2 as YSLEER. V dropped 2 bases and J dropped 2; count of bases not matched to a gene: 3. CDR3 nucleotides: TGCGCCAGCAGCCAATACGGGACAGGGGCCTACGAGCAGTACTTC. As protein: CASSQYGTGAYEQYF.

This clone was seen once. The V and J genes are TRBV19 and TRBJ2-5, with TRBD1 matching 11 bases. The J segment lost 3 bases and the V segment lost 6 bases, leaving 3 bases of the junction unmatched. Germline lookup yields CDR1 LNHDA and CDR2 SQIVND (reference sequence). The CDR3 is 14 amino acids. In nucleotides, the CDR3 is TGTGCCAGTAGGGGGGACAGGGGGAAAGAGACCCAGTACTTC. Its protein product is CASRGDRGKETQYF.

This rearrangement joins TRBV2 to TRBJ1-6; TRBD1 is a possible D gene (6 bases). Germline-derived CDR1 and CDR2 are SNHLY and FYNNEI. This CDR3 comprises 13 residues. Trimming took off 8 bases at V and 6 bases at J, with 11 bases between the two ends. The CDR3, as DNA: TGTGCCAGCCTTGACAGGTCTAATTCACCCCTCCACTTT. Protein sequence: CASLDRSNSPLHF.

This clone came up once. V is TRBV4-2 and J is TRBJ1-2; no reliable D call. Looked up from germline, CDR1 is LGHNA and CDR2 is YNFKEQ. Trimming pared 1 base from V and 6 bases from J, leaving 9 bases between. The CDR3 is 13 residues long. In DNA form, the CDR3 reads TGTGCCAGCAGCCAAGTTGGGCAGGATGGCTACACCTTC. Its translation is CASSQVGQDGYTF.

This chain joins TRBV28 and TRBJ2-1; TRBD1 aligns across 10 bases. V trimming: 6 bases; J trimming: 4 bases; junction bases outside the gene matches: 9. Per germline, CDR1 MDHEN and CDR2 SYDVKM. The CDR3 has 16 amino acids. The CDR3 bases are TGTGCCAGCAGCCCGAACCGGGACAGGGGATACAATGAGCAGTTCTTC. This translates into CASSPNRDRGYNEQFF.

Turning to this clone: Other DNA sequences of this sample code for an identical CDR3. V and J are TRBV9 and TRBJ1-5, with a possible D match to TRBD1 (5 bases). The CDR3 spans 14 residues. V shed 0 bases and J shed 2 bases, with 6 bases lying between them. Germline assignment: CDR1 SGDLS and CDR2 YYNGEE. The CDR3 region has the DNA TGTGCCAGCAGCGTAGGGGGGGGCAATCAGCCCCAGCATTTT. The encoded protein is CASSVGGGNQPQHF.

The rearrangement uses TRBV7-2 and TRBJ1-6, with D maybe TRBD1 (6 bases). The V end lost 4 bases, the J end lost 10 bases, and 17 bases lay between the germline ends. This CDR3 has 15 residues. Germline V lookup: CDR1 SGHTA, CDR2 FQGNSA. Here the CDR3 reads CASSSQGRGGSPLHF. The CDR3 DNA reads as TGTGCCAGCAGCTCTCAGGGGCGAGGTGGCTCACCCCTCCACTTT.

DNA for the CDR3: TGTGCCTGGAGCTCCGGGACTTCCTACAATGAGCAGTTCTTC. It codes for CAWSSGTSYNEQFF. The V gene is TRBV30, the J gene TRBJ2-1, with a tentative D call TRBD2 (6 bases). Trimming shortened V by 3 bases and J by 1 base, and 10 bases separated the two germline ends. In germline, CDR1 is GTSNPN, CDR2 SVGIG (reference sequence). The length of the CDR3 is 14 residues.

The V call is TRBV30, the J call TRBJ2-7; 7 bases match TRBD1. The V gene's germline CDR1 is GTSNPN and CDR2 SVGIG (reference sequence). This CDR3 spans 14 amino acids. V was pared by 5 bases and J by 0 bases, with 7 bases of the junction left unmatched. CDR3 loop: CAWGGQRISYEQYF. The CDR3 DNA sequence: TGTGCCTGGGGGGGACAGAGGATCTCCTACGAGCAGTACTTC.

This chain connects TRBV3-1 (or the pseudogene TRBV3-2) to TRBJ1-2, with a weak D call TRBD1 (6 bases). Deletions cut 4 bases from V and 3 bases from J, with 24 bases between. The CDR3 runs 18 residues. Germline-derived CDR1 and CDR2 are LGHDT and YNNKEL (reference sequence). This CDR3 reads CASSPLAPQGRGDYGYTF. The CDR3 region has the DNA TGTGCCAGCAGCCCGCTCGCGCCACAGGGTCGGGGGGACTATGGCTACACCTTC.

This clone turned up a few times. The V gene is TRBV11-2, the J gene TRBJ1-5; TRBD1 matches 7 bases. Unmatched junction bases numbered 4, after V lost 4 bases and J lost 4 bases. There are 14 residues in the CDR3. Germline V CDR1 and CDR2: SGHAT, FQNNGV. This CDR3 is CASSYGTDNQPQHF. The CDR3 bases are TGTGCCAGCAGCTATGGGACAGATAATCAGCCCCAGCATTTT.

This clone was counted at least ten times. The J gene is TRBJ1-4, the V gene TRBV7-9; 8 nucleotides line up with TRBD1. Germline assignment: CDR1 SEHNR and CDR2 FQNEAQ (reference sequence). The junction had 3 bases not matched to a gene; V was cut back by 7 bases and J by 5 bases. There are 13 residues in the CDR3. CDR3 sequence reads: CASKGQGNEKLFF. CDR3 in DNA: TGTGCCAGCAAAGGACAGGGAAATGAAAAACTGTTTTTT. The full variable domain, completed using reference TRBV7-9 and TRBJ1-4, is DTGVSQNPRHKITKRGQNVTFRCDPISEHNRLYWYRQTLGQGPEFLTYFQNEAQLEKSRLLSDRFSAERPKGSFSTLEIQRTEQGDSAMYLCASKGQGNEKLFFGSGTQLSVL.

The CDR3 region is CAWSSPGHWDSNSYEQYF. The CDR3, as DNA: TGTGCCTGGAGTTCCCCAGGGCACTGGGACTCGAACTCCTACGAGCAGTACTTC. This rearrangement joins TRBV30 to TRBJ2-7, with D tentatively TRBD2 (6 bases). The CDR3 runs to 18 residues. Trimming removed 2 bases from V and 0 bases from J, with 23 bases in between. CDR1 GTSNPN and CDR2 SVGIG come from the germline V gene (reference sequence).

This chain joins TRBV5-1 and TRBJ1-1, with 7 bases matching TRBD1. After removal of 0 bases from V and 0 bases from J, the junction contained 5 bases not matched to a gene. The CDR3 extends over 16 amino acids. CDR1 SGHRS and CDR2 YFSETQ come from the germline V gene. CDR3 sequence reads: CASSLATGVMNTEAFF. The CDR3 DNA is TGCGCCAGCAGCTTGGCAACAGGGGTGATGAACACTGAAGCTTTCTTT.

Only one count was recorded for this clone. The chain combines TRBV19 with TRBJ2-3, with D possibly being TRBD1 (7 bases). V was shortened by 10 bases and J by 5 bases, with 13 bases between the two germline ends. The CDR3 loop spans 12 amino acids. Germline values: CDR1 LNHDA, CDR2 SQIVND (reference sequence). CDR3 sequence: CATHQGGDTQYF. CDR3 bases: TGTGCCACCCATCAGGGGGGAGATACGCAGTATTTT.

The gene calls are TRBV20-1 and TRBJ2-3, with 7 nucleotides matching TRBD2. CDR1 and CDR2 from the germline V gene are DFQATT and SNEGSKA (reference sequence). Germline trimming cut 6 bases from V and 0 bases from J; bases unmatched to any gene: 3. CDR3 length equals 13 residues. CDR3 sequence (DNA): TGCAGTGCCAGTAGCGGGAGCACAGATACGCAGTATTTT. Its translation is CSASSGSTDTQYF.

This sequence joins TRBV5-4 and TRBJ1-2; 7 bases map to TRBD1. Per germline, CDR1 SGHNT and CDR2 YYREEE (reference sequence). There are 12 residues in the CDR3. Trimming took 6 bases from V and 4 from J; bases not matched to a gene: 3. CDR3 sequence: CASTGTAYGYTF. CDR3 DNA: TGTGCCAGCACCGGGACAGCCTATGGCTACACCTTC.

The rearrangement joins TRBV7-3 to TRBJ2-1; no reliable D call. This CDR3 is 13 amino acids long. The germline V gene has CDR1 SGHTA and CDR2 FQGTGA. V dropped 5 bases and J dropped 5 bases, with 10 bases sitting between them. CDR3 DNA: TGTGCCAGCAGCGTCTTTTCCGACAATGAGCAGTTCTTC. It yields the protein CASSVFSDNEQFF.

J is TRBJ2-7 and V is TRBV28; 10 bases agree with TRBD2. The CDR3 runs to 14 residues. V was clipped by 6 bases and J by 7 bases; unmatched bases: 9. Germline V gene data show CDR1 as MDHEN and CDR2 as SYDVKM. CDR3 sequence: CASSLGLAVGEQYF. CDR3 DNA: TGTGCCAGCAGCCTAGGACTAGCGGTGGGGGAGCAGTACTTC.

The chain joins TRBV15 to TRBJ2-3, with 12 bases lining up with TRBD2. There are 14 residues in the CDR3. Trimming at V came to 8 bases and at J to 0 bases, leaving 0 bases not matched to a gene. The germline V gene has CDR1 LNHNV and CDR2 YYDKDF (reference sequence). The DNA of the CDR3 is TGTGCCACCGGGACTAGCGGGAGCACAGATACGCAGTATTTT. Its protein product is CATGTSGSTDTQYF.

The chain couples TRBV19 to TRBJ2-1; D perhaps matches TRBD1 (6 bases). Germline-derived CDR1 and CDR2 are LNHDA and SQIVND (reference sequence). The CDR3 covers 15 residues. Trimming removed 5 bases at V and 5 bases at J, with 16 bases between. The CDR3 sequence: CASSAGAYTHNEQFF. The CDR3 DNA is TGTGCCAGTAGTGCAGGGGCATACACACACAATGAGCAGTTCTTC.

The chain couples TRBV7-9 to TRBJ1-2; 12 positions match TRBD1. V gave up 5 bases and J gave up 7 bases; unmatched junction bases: 11. Germline CDR1 and CDR2: SEHNR and FQNEAQ (reference sequence). This CDR3 region has 16 residues. CDR3 coding DNA: TGTGCCAGCAGCCGGTGGGACGGGACAGGGGGCCGTGGCTACACCTTC. Translated: CASSRWDGTGGRGYTF.